This T cell receptor beta chain was captured by sequencing in a study of blood T cell repertoires in COVID-19. As for the study in general: From the United States, Italy and Spain came samples of acute and convalescent COVID-19. PBMCs, B-cell-depleted T cells, or T cells provided the cDNA or gDNA that made up the material.

V was clipped by 2 bases and J by 0 bases, with 11 bases between them. The CDR3 loop spans 15 amino acids. Germline V gene data show CDR1 as SEHNR and CDR2 as FQNEAQ (reference sequence). Study processing details: Amplification from reference gene primers served as the basis for estimated nucleated cell counts. This table comes from immunoSEQ multiplex PCR, and its TCRdb copy is limited to in-frame clones, with some not included. The V and J calls and the clone size are those of that table, but D and trimming were determined from the DNA. The data hold around 97,000 clones, with 84% observed a single time.

Material: peripheral blood. The chain links TRBV7-9 to TRBJ2-7; D is undetermined. The TCR sequence derives from a human donor in a cohort sampled during active COVID-19. The CDR3 DNA follows: TGTGCCAGCAGCTTATTATCCCAGGCCTCCTACGAGCAGTACTTC. Translated, it gives CASSLLSQASYEQYF.